This T cell receptor beta chain was obtained from a study of T-cell memory formation after mild COVID-19. Whole-study context: TCR clusters mostly belonged to single donors. Study conclusions and caveats: Contracting CD4+ clones lay largely in CM and EM, with CD8+ ones residing in EMRA.

This clonotype was counted a few times. Its antigen is not known. In germline, CDR1 is SNHLY, CDR2 FYNNEI. The CDR3 covers 15 residues. V lost 6 bases, J lost 7 bases, and 18 bases lay in between. Constant-segment primers and 5'RACE yielded cDNA libraries for TCR alpha and TCR beta, each carrying sample barcodes and UMIs. TCRdb used MiXCR to reprocess the 5' RACE reads, holding one entry per CDR3 protein. The profile covers 210,000 or so distinct CDR3 sequences, with about a sixth appearing a single time and roughly 2.4% taken by the ten largest. Material: PBMCs or a T cell subset sorted from them (not recorded which). The chain has TRBV2 and TRBJ1-4; TRBD1 might be the D (5 bases). The sequence was collected from an adult woman who had mild COVID-19 (a few samples of this study predate the infection). Cell type and time point are not known. CDR3 nucleotides: TGTGCCAGCAGGATCCCAGGGAGAGAGGGTGAAAAACTGTTTTTT. This sequence encodes CASRIPGREGEKLFF.